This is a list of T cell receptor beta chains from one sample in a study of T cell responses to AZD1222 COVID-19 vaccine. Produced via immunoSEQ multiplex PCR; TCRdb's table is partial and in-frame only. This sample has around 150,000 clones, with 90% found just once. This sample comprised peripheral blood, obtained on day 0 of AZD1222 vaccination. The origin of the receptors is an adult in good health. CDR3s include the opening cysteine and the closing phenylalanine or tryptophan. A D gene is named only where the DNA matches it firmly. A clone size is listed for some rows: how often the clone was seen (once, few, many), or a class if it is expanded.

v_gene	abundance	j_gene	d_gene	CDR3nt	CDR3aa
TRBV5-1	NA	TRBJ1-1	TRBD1	TGCGCCAGCAGCTGGGGACAGGGTACTTACACTGAAGCTTTCTTT	CASSWGQGTYTEAFF
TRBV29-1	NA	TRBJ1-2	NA	TGCAGCGTTGAACAGGCAATCTATGGCTACACCTTC	CSVEQAIYGYTF
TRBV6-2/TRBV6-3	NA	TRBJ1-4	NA	TGTGCCAGCAGTTACCGAAAGATAAGGGGGGACAAACTGTTTTTT	CASSYRKIRGDKLFF
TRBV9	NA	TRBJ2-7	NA	TGTGCCAGCAGCGTAGCTGTAGGGAAATACGAGCAGTACTTC	CASSVAVGKYEQYF
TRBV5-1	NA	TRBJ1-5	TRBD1	TGCGCCAGCAGCTTGGGGGACAGGGGAAGTACTCAGCCCCAGCATTTT	CASSLGDRGSTQPQHF
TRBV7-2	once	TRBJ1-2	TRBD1	TGTGCCAGCAGCTTAGCCGCCAGGGGGTATGGGCATGGCTACACCTTC	CASSLAARGYGHGYTF
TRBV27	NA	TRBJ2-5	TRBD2	TGTGCCAGCAGTTTCGAACAGCGGGGGACCCAGTACTTC	CASSFEQRGTQYF
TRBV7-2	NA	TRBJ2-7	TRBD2	TGTGCCAGCAGCACGACTAGCGCCGGGTACGAGCAGTACTTC	CASSTTSAGYEQYF
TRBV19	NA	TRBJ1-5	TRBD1	TGTGCCAGTAGGCGGACAGGGCGCGGGTGGGATCAGCCCCAGCATTTT	CASRRTGRGWDQPQHF
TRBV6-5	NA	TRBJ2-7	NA	TGTGCCAGCAGTTACCACCGCGAGCAGTACTTC	CASSYHREQYF
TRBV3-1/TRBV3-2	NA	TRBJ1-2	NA	TGTGCCAGCAGCCAAGGGTCTGGGCGGATCTCCTATGGCTACACCTTC	CASSQGSGRISYGYTF
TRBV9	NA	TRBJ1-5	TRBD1	TGTGCCAGCAGCCCCTGGGGGACAGTAGGACAGCCCCAGCATTTT	CASSPWGTVGQPQHF
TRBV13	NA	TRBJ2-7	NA	TGTGCCAGCAGCTTAGGATGGGACTCCTACGAGCAGTACTTC	CASSLGWDSYEQYF
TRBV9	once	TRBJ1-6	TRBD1	TGTGCCAGCAGCGCTGGGACAGCTAATTCACCCCTCCACTTT	CASSAGTANSPLHF
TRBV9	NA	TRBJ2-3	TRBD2	TGTGCCAGCAGCGCGAGGACTAGCGGGGTCCATACGCAGTATTTT	CASSARTSGVHTQYF
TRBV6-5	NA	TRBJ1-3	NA	TGTGCCAGCAAGGAGACAGCTGGAAACACCATATATTTT	CASKETAGNTIYF
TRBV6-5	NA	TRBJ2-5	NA	TGTGCCAGCAGAACAGACTGGGGTGGAGAGACCCAGTACTTC	CASRTDWGGETQYF
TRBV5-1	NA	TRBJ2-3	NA	TGCGCCAGCAGCCCAGTAGCGGCCCCGGATACGCAGTATTTT	CASSPVAAPDTQYF
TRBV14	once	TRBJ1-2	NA	TGTGCCAGCAGCCAAGATTTTGGTTGGCAGGGCTACACCTTC	CASSQDFGWQGYTF
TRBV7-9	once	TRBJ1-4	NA	TGTGCCAGCAGCTCGGCCGGCGGGTCCCCTAATGAAAAACTGTTTTTT	CASSSAGGSPNEKLFF
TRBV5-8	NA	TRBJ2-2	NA	TGTGCCAGCAGCTTGGACCCAATAAGCACCGGGGAGCTGTTTTTT	CASSLDPISTGELFF
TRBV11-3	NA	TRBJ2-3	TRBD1	TGTGCCAGCAGCTCAGGGGGCGCGACAGATACGCAGTATTTT	CASSSGGATDTQYF
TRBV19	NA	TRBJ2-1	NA	TGTGCCAGTAGTATATCGAACAATGAGCAGTTCTTC	CASSISNNEQFF
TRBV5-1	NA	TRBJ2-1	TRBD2	TGCGCCAGCAGACCAACTAGCGGGGTTTCCAATGAGCAGTTCTTC	CASRPTSGVSNEQFF
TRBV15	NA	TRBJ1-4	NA	TGTGCCACCAACGGGGGGACACTCATTAATGAAAAACTGTTTTTT	CATNGGTLINEKLFF
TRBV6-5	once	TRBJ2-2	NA	TGTGCCAGCCAGGGGTTCCCCACCGGGGAGCTGTTTTTT	CASQGFPTGELFF
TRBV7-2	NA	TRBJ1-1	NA	TGTGCCAGCAGCTTCTGGACGGCGTTGAACACTGAAGCTTTCTTT	CASSFWTALNTEAFF
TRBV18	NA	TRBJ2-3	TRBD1	TGTGCCAGCTCACCACCGACAGGGCGCACAGATACGCAGTATTTT	CASSPPTGRTDTQYF
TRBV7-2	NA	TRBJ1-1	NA	TGTGCCAGCAGCCAGGCGTCCTACACTGAAGCTTTCTTT	CASSQASYTEAFF
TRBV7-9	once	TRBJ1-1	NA	TGTGCCAGCAGTTCACTCCGGACAGCCGTCAGGATAGAAGCTTTCTTT	CASSSLRTAVRIEAFF
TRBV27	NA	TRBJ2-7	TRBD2	TGTGCCAGCAGTCCGGGACTAGCGGGAGGTTATGTCCACGAGCAGTACTTC	CASSPGLAGGYVHEQYF
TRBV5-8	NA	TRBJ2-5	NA	TGTGCCAGCAGCTTGTCGATTGGGCAAGAGACCCAGTACTTC	CASSLSIGQETQYF
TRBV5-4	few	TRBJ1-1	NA	TGTGCCAGCAGCTTCGCAGGGGCGAACACTGAAGCTTTCTTT	CASSFAGANTEAFF
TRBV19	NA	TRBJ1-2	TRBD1	TGTGCCAGTAGGATCGGGACAGGAGCGATCTATGGCTACACCTTC	CASRIGTGAIYGYTF
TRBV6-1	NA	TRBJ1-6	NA	TGTGCCAGCAGTGAGAGGAGTTCACCCCTCCACTTT	CASSERSSPLHF
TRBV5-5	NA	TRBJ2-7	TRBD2	TGTGCCAGCAGCTTAGCGGGAGGGCCTGACGAGCAGTACTTC	CASSLAGGPDEQYF
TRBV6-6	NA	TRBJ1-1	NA	TGTGCCAGCAGTTACTCGAGGGATCTCATGAACACTGAAGCTTTCTTT	CASSYSRDLMNTEAFF
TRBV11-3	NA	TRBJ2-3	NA	TGTGCCAGCAGCTTACCAAGCGGGTTCACGCAGTATTTT	CASSLPSGFTQYF
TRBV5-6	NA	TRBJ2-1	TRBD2	TGTGCCAGCAGCTCATCACTAGCGGGCTACTTGCAGGGGCAGTTCTTC	CASSSSLAGYLQGQFF
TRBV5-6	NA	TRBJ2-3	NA	TGTGCCAGCAGATGGAGCACAGATACGCAGTATTTT	CASRWSTDTQYF
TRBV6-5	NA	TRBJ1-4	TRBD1	TGTGCCAGCAGTTTCCTGACAGGGGGCGACGAAAAACTGTTTTTT	CASSFLTGGDEKLFF
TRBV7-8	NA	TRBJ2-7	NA	TGTGCCAGCAGCCGAGGGCGGTCCGCCTACGAGCAGTACTTC	CASSRGRSAYEQYF
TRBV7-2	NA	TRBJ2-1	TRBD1	TGTGCCAGCAGCCGGGACAGAACTACCTACAATGAGCAGTTCTTC	CASSRDRTTYNEQFF
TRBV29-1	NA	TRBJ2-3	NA	TGCAGCGCTCTGGGACTGGCTTACACAGATACGCAGTATTTT	CSALGLAYTDTQYF
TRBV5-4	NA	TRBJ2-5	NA	TGTGCCAGCAGCCCCAACCGGGGCCAAGAGACCCAGTACTTC	CASSPNRGQETQYF
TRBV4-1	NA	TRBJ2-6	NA	TGCGCCAGCAGCCCCACAGAGGGCAGTTTAGGCTCTGGGGCCAACGTCCTGACTTTC	CASSPTEGSLGSGANVLTF
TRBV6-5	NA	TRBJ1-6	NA	TGTGCCAGCAGTTGGGGGGGGCCATCACCCCTCCACTTT	CASSWGGPSPLHF
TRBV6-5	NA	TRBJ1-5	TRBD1	TGTGCCAGCATGAGGGGGCGCGATCAGCCCCAGCATTTT	CASMRGRDQPQHF
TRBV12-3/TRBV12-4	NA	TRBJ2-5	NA	TGTGCCAGCAACCGGGACAACCAAGAGACCCAGTACTTC	CASNRDNQETQYF
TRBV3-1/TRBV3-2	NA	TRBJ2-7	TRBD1	TGTGCCAGCAGCCAAGGGCCGGACAGGAGCTCCTACGAGCAGTACTTC	CASSQGPDRSSYEQYF
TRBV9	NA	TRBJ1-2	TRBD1	TGTGCCAGCAGCGTAGACGACAGGGCGAACTATGGCTACACCTTC	CASSVDDRANYGYTF
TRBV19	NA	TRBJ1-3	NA	TGTGCCAGTAGTGGAATCCCAGCGCCGGCTGGAAACACCATATATTTT	CASSGIPAPAGNTIYF
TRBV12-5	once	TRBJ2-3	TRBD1	TGTGCTAGTGCTTACGACAGGGGGGGCACAGATACGCAGTATTTT	CASAYDRGGTDTQYF